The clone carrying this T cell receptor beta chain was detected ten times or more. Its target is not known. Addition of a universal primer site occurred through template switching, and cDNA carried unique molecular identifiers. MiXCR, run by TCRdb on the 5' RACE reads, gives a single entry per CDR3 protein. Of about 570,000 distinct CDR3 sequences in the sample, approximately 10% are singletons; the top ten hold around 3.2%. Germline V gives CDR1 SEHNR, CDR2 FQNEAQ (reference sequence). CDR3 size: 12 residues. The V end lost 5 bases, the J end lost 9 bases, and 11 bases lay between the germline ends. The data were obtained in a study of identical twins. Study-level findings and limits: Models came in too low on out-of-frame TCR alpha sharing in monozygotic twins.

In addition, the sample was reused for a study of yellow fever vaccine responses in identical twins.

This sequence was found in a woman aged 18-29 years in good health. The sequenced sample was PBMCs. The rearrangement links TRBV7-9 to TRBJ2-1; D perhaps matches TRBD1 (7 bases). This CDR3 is CASSQGGGEQFF. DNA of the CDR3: TGTGCCAGCAGCCAGGGGGGTGGTGAGCAGTTCTTC.